The text below deals with one TCR delta chain. Within its sample, this clone is medium-sized (0.01 to 0.1%). Its antigen specificity is not known. No base qualities exist here, and no much larger clone lies one base off it. Including the terminal cysteine and phenylalanine, the CDR3 comprises 15 residues. Only the CDR3 part of the read is kept: 45 bases, read in frame from the first base. V loses 3 bases of germline sequence and J loses 2 bases, and the interval between the two ends is 15 bases. From a lookup of the germline V gene, CDR1 and CDR2 are GEAIGNYY and EKD. Libraries were prepared through 5' RACE. Sequencing relied on an Illumina MiSeq. The public reads were reprocessed by TCRdb using CATT, and rows of matching DNA were later combined. For this sample the table gives approximately 1,000 delta-chain clones, of which around 15% were detected only once. The ten largest clonotypes hold 45% to 50% of the sample.

The data are from a study of delta chain sequences of gamma delta T cells (dated by TCRdb to the late 2010s). This chain joins TRDV2 to TRDJ1; a confident D gene designation cannot be given. The sample comprised either unsorted cells or a sorted T cell fraction (not recorded which). This receptor was taken from a human donor in good health. The DNA reads as follows: TGTGCCTGTGACCCGGTATCTCCGGGGACCGATAAACTCATCTTT. It specifies CACDPVSPGTDKLIF.